These 16 T cell receptor beta chains were all obtained from the same sample, sequenced in a study of T cells after yellow fever vaccination. TCRdb fed the 5' RACE reads into MiXCR, producing one record per CDR3 protein. The sample includes about 550,000 distinct CDR3 sequences, under 25% of them seen just once. The material sequenced was PBMCs, taken 15 days after the yellow fever booster vaccination. These receptors came from a man aged 30 to 45 who received the YFV17D yellow fever vaccine.

This clonotype was seen only a few times. The chain joins TRBV12-3 or TRBV12-4 to TRBJ2-3; 8 bases are a match to TRBD2. The CDR3 has 14 amino acids. The J segment lost 4 bases and the V segment lost 7 bases, leaving 7 bases of the junction unmatched. CDR3 region: CASTKAGVADTQYF. CDR3 in DNA: TGTGCCAGCACTAAAGCGGGAGTTGCAGATACGCAGTATTTT.

In this sample, this clonotype turned up a few times. The chain is built from TRBV20-1 and TRBJ1-5; TRBD1 aligns across 7 bases. CDR3 length: 15 amino acids. Germline values: CDR1 DFQATT, CDR2 SNEGSKA (reference sequence). The ends lost 0 bases at V and 7 bases at J; junction bases unmatched: 9. CDR3 sequence: CSAREMTGSWQPQHF. CDR3 sequence (DNA): TGCAGTGCTAGAGAAATGACAGGGAGTTGGCAGCCCCAGCATTTT.

The rearrangement uses TRBV5-1 and TRBJ2-1; no reliable D call. The CDR3 consists of 14 residues. Germline loops: CDR1 SGHRS, CDR2 YFSETQ. V shed 0 bases and J shed 4 bases, with 8 bases lying between them. Here the CDR3 reads CASSLVETYNEQFF. DNA for the CDR3: TGCGCCAGCAGCTTGGTGGAGACTTACAATGAGCAGTTCTTC.

The chain carries TRBV9 and TRBJ2-7; D not certain. The CDR3 runs to 12 residues. From germline, CDR1 is SGDLS and CDR2 YYNGEE. Trimming took off 7 bases at V and 3 bases at J, with 11 bases between the two ends. The CDR3: CASGGNFYEQYF. DNA of the CDR3: TGTGCCAGCGGTGGGAATTTCTACGAGCAGTACTTC.

The chain links TRBV29-1 to TRBJ2-1; 7 bases align to TRBD2. Germline-derived CDR1 and CDR2 are SQVTM and ANQGSEA. Germline trimming cut 6 bases from V and 7 bases from J; bases unmatched to any gene: 12. The CDR3 loop spans 14 amino acids. The CDR3 spells CSVPGGSIFNEQFF. CDR3 nucleotide sequence: TGCAGCGTACCTGGCGGGAGTATATTTAATGAGCAGTTCTTC.

This sequence joins TRBV28 and TRBJ2-1; D is possibly TRBD1 (6 bases). Trimming took off 11 bases at V and 9 bases at J, with 23 bases between the two ends. The germline V gene has CDR1 MDHEN and CDR2 SYDVKM. CDR3 length: 14 amino acids. The CDR3 reads CAVGGETGRGEQFF. The CDR3, as DNA: TGTGCCGTAGGGGGTGAGACAGGACGTGGTGAGCAGTTCTTC. The full variable domain, rest sourced from reference TRBV28 and TRBJ2-1, is DVKVTQSSRYLVKRTGEKVFLECVQDMDHENMFWYRQDPGLGLRLIYFSYDVKMKEKGDIPEGYSVSREKKERFSLILESASTNQTSMYLCAVGGETGRGEQFFGPGTRLTVL.

The gene calls are TRBV4-3 and TRBJ1-1; tentative D call: TRBD1 (5 bases). CDR3 length: 14 residues. CDR1 LGHNA and CDR2 YSLEER come from the germline V gene. V gave up 0 bases and J gave up 4 bases, with 9 bases separating them. The CDR3 DNA reads TGCGCCAGCAGCCAAGAGGGGGGGATCACTGAAGCTTTCTTT. Protein sequence: CASSQEGGITEAFF.

The J gene is TRBJ2-3, the V gene TRBV12-3 or TRBV12-4, with no clear D. CDR3 length: 14 residues. V lost 1 base and J 5 bases, leaving 10 bases between the germline ends. The CDR3 nucleotides read TGTGCCAGCAGTTTAGACTGGGGTGAAGATACGCAGTATTTT. Its protein is CASSLDWGEDTQYF.

V gene TRBV7-2 combines with J gene TRBJ1-2; 7 bases agree with TRBD1. The germline V gene has CDR1 SGHTA and CDR2 FQGNSA. This CDR3 region has 16 residues. J lost 4 bases, V lost 4 bases, and 12 bases had no gene match. CDR3 DNA: TGTGCCAGCAGCTCCGAAAACAGGGGCCTTGGCTATGGCTACACCTTC. It codes for CASSSENRGLGYGYTF. Drawing the rest from reference TRBV7-2 and TRBJ1-2, the complete variable domain is GAGVSQSPSNKVTEKGKDVELRCDPISGHTALYWYRQSLGQGLEFLIYFQGNSAPDKSGLPSDRFSAERTGGSVSTLTIQRTQQEDSAVYLCASSSENRGLGYGYTFGSGTRLTVV.

This clonotype was detected only a few times. The genes are TRBV5-5 and TRBJ2-3; no clear D gene. V was pared by 0 bases and J by 0 bases, with 11 bases between. Germline V gene sequence: CDR1 SGHKS, CDR2 YYEKEE (reference sequence). This CDR3 region has 16 residues. The CDR3 loop reads CASSLAGSPSTDTQYF. The CDR3 DNA follows: TGTGCCAGCAGCTTGGCCGGTAGCCCTAGCACAGATACGCAGTATTTT.

The table lists this clonotype with a few counts. The J gene is TRBJ2-5, the V gene TRBV9; no definite D call. Germline V gene lookup returns CDR1 SGDLS and CDR2 YYNGEE. CDR3 size: 15 residues. The V end was cut by 2 bases, the J end by 2 bases, with 13 bases between. CDR3 protein: CASSVGGSPQETQYF. CDR3 DNA sequence: TGTGCCAGCAGCGTGGGCGGATCACCACAAGAGACCCAGTACTTC. The full variable domain, rest sourced from reference TRBV9 and TRBJ2-5, is DSGVTQTPKHLITATGQRVTLRCSPRSGDLSVYWYQQSLDQGLQFLIQYYNGEERAKGNILERFSAQQFPDLHSELNLSSLELGDSALYFCASSVGGSPQETQYFGPGTRLLVL.

The chain uses TRBV6-5 and TRBJ2-2; D is unresolved. The V end was cut by 2 bases, the J end by 1 base, with 11 bases between. The germline gives CDR1 MNHEY, CDR2 SVGAGI. CDR3 length: 16 residues. The CDR3: CASSYAVQENTGELFF. CDR3 sequence (DNA): TGTGCCAGCAGTTACGCTGTTCAAGAGAACACCGGGGAGCTGTTTTTT.

The genes are TRBV10-1 and TRBJ2-7, with D uncertain. CDR3 length: 13 amino acids. V lost 3 bases and J lost 3, with 9 bases in between. The germline gives CDR1 WNHNN, CDR2 SYGVQD (reference sequence). Written as DNA, the CDR3 is TGCGCCAGCAGTGACGGGCAGAACTACGAGCAGTACTTC. Protein product: CASSDGQNYEQYF.

This rearrangement joins TRBV30 to TRBJ1-4; no clear D. CDR1 is GTSNPN and CDR2 is SVGIG in the germline V gene (reference sequence). This CDR3 region has 14 residues. V was shortened by 3 bases and J by 7 bases, with 15 bases between the two germline ends. Here the CDR3 DNA reads TGTGCCTGGAGCTTGGCCGGAAGGGCTGAAAAACTGTTTTTT. This encodes CAWSLAGRAEKLFF. Variable domain in full (rest from reference TRBV30 and TRBJ1-4): SQTIHQWPATLVQPVGSPLSLECTVEGTSNPNLYWYRQAAGRGLQLLFYSVGIGQISSEVPQNLSASRPQDRQFILSSKKLLLSDSGFYLCAWSLAGRAEKLFFGSGTQLSVL.

V gene TRBV20-1 combines with J gene TRBJ2-7, with unresolved D. This CDR3 contains 11 residues. V was cut by 3 bases and J by 5 bases, with 8 bases left in between. Germline assignment: CDR1 DFQATT and CDR2 SNEGSKA (reference sequence). DNA for the CDR3: TGCAGTGCTAGTCCGAGCGACGAGCAGTACTTC. Translated: CSASPSDEQYF.

This rearrangement joins TRBV20-1 to TRBJ2-1; D not resolved. This CDR3 contains 16 residues. Trimming took off 3 bases at V and 9 bases at J, with 24 bases between the two ends. Germline loops: CDR1 DFQATT, CDR2 SNEGSKA (reference sequence). The DNA of the CDR3 is TGCAGTGCTAGCCCCGAGTCGGCGCCGCTCTCCAGTGAGCAGTTCTTC. Its protein product is CSASPESAPLSSEQFF.